This T cell receptor beta chain was profiled in a study of T cell responses to AZD1222 COVID-19 vaccine. Overall study findings and caveats: Compared with day 0, the breadth and depth of the Spike-specific TCR repertoire rose significantly after two doses of AZD1222. Targeting of unmutated variant regions was reportedly seen in nearly half of spike-specific TCRs.

Clones were sequenced by immunoSEQ multiplex PCR, and TCRdb holds only the in-frame ones, with some missing. The sample contains some 150,000 clones, 85% to 95% of which appear only once. For this clone: No antigen is known for it.

This CDR3 comprises 15 residues. V lost 3 bases and J lost 0, with 12 bases in between. CDR1 and CDR2 from the germline V gene are LNHDA and SQIVND (reference sequence). The sequence came from an adult in good health. Sample: peripheral blood, taken on day 0 of AZD1222 vaccination. The chain combines TRBV19 with TRBJ2-7; D is possibly TRBD1 (6 bases). DNA for the CDR3: TGTGCCAGTAGTATCCGGACAGCGAGCTCCTACGAGCAGTACTTC. It codes for CASSIRTASSYEQYF.